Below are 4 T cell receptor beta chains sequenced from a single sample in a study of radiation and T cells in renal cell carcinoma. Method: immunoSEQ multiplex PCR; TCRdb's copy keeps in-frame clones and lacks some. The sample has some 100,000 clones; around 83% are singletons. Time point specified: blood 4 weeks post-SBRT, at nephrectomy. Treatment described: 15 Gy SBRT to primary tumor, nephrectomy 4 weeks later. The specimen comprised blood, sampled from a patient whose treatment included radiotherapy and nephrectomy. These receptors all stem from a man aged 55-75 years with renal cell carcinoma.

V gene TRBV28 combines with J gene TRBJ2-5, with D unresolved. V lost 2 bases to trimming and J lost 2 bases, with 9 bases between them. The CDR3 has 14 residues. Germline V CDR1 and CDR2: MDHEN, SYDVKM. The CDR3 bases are TGTGCCAGCAGTTTACCCGGCAGGCAAGAGACCCAGTACTTC. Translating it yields CASSLPGRQETQYF.

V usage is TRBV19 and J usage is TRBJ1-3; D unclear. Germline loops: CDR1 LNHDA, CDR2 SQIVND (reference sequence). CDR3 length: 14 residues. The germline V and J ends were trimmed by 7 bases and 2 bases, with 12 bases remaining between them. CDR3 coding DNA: TGTGCCAGTATTCGGGAACCGCCTGGAAACACCATATATTTT. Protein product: CASIREPPGNTIYF.

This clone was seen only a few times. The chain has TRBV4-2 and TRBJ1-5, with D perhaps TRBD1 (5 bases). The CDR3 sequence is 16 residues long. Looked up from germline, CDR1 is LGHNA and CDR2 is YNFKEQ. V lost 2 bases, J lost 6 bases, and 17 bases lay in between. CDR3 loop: CASSQTQGERGQPQHF. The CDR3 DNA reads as TGTGCCAGCAGCCAAACCCAGGGCGAAAGGGGTCAGCCCCAGCATTTT.

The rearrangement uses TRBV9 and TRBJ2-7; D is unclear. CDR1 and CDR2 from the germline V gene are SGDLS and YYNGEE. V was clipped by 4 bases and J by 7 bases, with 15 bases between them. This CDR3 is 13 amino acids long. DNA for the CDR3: TGTGCCAGCAGCCCCACGGCTGATAGGGAGCAGTACTTC. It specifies CASSPTADREQYF.